This is a list of T cell receptor beta chains from one sample in a study of shared clonotypes between healthy human individuals. Only in-frame clones appear in the TCRdb table, and some are missing; sequencing was by immunoSEQ multiplex PCR. Of fewer than 600,000 clones in the sample, more than 70% were seen once. Sequencing was done on a sample of PBMCs. These receptors all stem from a woman between 40 and 50 years old in good health. Some clones in this sample may be carry-over from other donors' samples. The CDR3 runs from the conserved cysteine through the conserved F or W. A D gene is named only where the DNA matches it firmly. Clone size is stated in some rows and not others, as once, few, many or a class when expanded.

TRBD1,few,TRBV2,TRBJ2-7,TGTGCCACAATTAGGACAGGACCCTACGAGCAGTACTTC,CATIRTGPYEQYF
TRBD1,-,TRBV5-1,TRBJ1-1,TGCGCCAGCACCCGAAGGGACAGGGAAAACACTGAAGCTTTCTTT,CASTRRDRENTEAFF
-,-,TRBV10-2,TRBJ1-1,TGCGCCAGCAGTGAGTATCGGATGAACACTGAAGCTTTCTTT,CASSEYRMNTEAFF
-,-,TRBV27,TRBJ2-7,TGTGCCAGCAGTTTTTCATTTGGCCTAGCCTACGAGCAGTACTTC,CASSFSFGLAYEQYF
TRBD2,-,TRBV6-1,TRBJ2-2,TGTGCCAGCAAGAAACTAGCGGGCCCCACCGGGGAGCTGTTTTTT,CASKKLAGPTGELFF
-,few,TRBV7-9,TRBJ1-3,TGTGCCAGCAGCCCCACTGGAAACACCATATATTTT,CASSPTGNTIYF
-,-,TRBV19,TRBJ1-2,TGTGCCAGTAGTATTGGGGGGACTGGCTACACCTTC,CASSIGGTGYTF
-,-,TRBV9,TRBJ2-1,TGTGCCAGCAGCGTAGGAAGTACGAGCTCCTACAATGAGCAGTTCTTC,CASSVGSTSSYNEQFF
TRBD2,-,TRBV18,TRBJ2-3,TGTGCCAGCTCACGCGGGACTAGCGGGAGCACAGATACGCAGTATTTT,CASSRGTSGSTDTQYF
-,-,TRBV19,TRBJ1-5,TGTGCCAGTAGTACCAGACGGACTAGCAATCAGCCCCAGCATTTT,CASSTRRTSNQPQHF
-,few,TRBV4-3,TRBJ2-5,TGCGCCAGCAGCCAAGAGGTCCAAGAGACCCAGTACTTC,CASSQEVQETQYF
-,-,TRBV7-9,TRBJ1-2,TGTGCCAGCAGCTTGGTAACCGGCTATGGCTACACCTTC,CASSLVTGYGYTF
TRBD2,-,TRBV7-9,TRBJ2-2,TGTGCCAGCAGCTTTCCGGGACTAGCGGGTACCGGGGAGCTGTTTTTT,CASSFPGLAGTGELFF
TRBD2,-,TRBV29-1,TRBJ2-1,TGCAGCGTTGAAGATCCTCTAGCGGCCAACAATGAGCAGTTCTTC,CSVEDPLAANNEQFF
TRBD1,-,TRBV7-3,TRBJ2-7,TGTGCCAGCAGCACACCCCACCGGGACAGGGCCTCCTACGAGCAGTACTTC,CASSTPHRDRASYEQYF
-,-,TRBV2,TRBJ1-1,TGTGCCAGCAGTGAAGCCGCAAGCACATCTGAAGCTTTCTTT,CASSEAASTSEAFF
TRBD1,once,TRBV6-5,TRBJ1-6,TGTGCCAGCAGTTCCAGGGGGAAGGATTCACCCCTCCACTTT,CASSSRGKDSPLHF
TRBD2,-,TRBV19,TRBJ2-1,TGTGCCAGTAGTATTCCCGTAGCGGGACGGGACTACAATGAGCAGTTCTTC,CASSIPVAGRDYNEQFF